This TCR beta chain was sequenced for a study of shared clonotypes between healthy human individuals. Looking at the study overall: Each donor's CD4 naive and CD4 memory cells filled three plates apiece, CD8 naive two, and CD8 memory one.

With regard to this clone: The antigen remains undetermined.

V shed 6 bases, J shed 5 bases, and the junction held 7 bases outside the gene matches. Germline lookup yields CDR1 MNHEY and CDR2 SVGAGI. The CDR3 sequence is 13 residues long. Sequenced by immunoSEQ multiplex PCR; TCRdb stores in-frame clones only, minus some. The table records about 1.5 million clones, about 98% of them present only once. Findings of the study overall: Non-shared clonotypes had lower generation probabilities than clonotypes shared by all four sorted-subset donors.

The genes are TRBV6-5 and TRBJ2-7, with 7 bases aligning to TRBD1. The TCR sequence derives from a man aged 25 to 45 in good health. Sample: naive CD4+ T cells sorted from blood. Sample subset: CD45RA+ positively selected. For the CDR3, the DNA is TGTGCCAGCAGAGAGACAGGGATCCACGAGCAGTACTTC. This translates into CASRETGIHEQYF.